Listed below are T cell receptor beta chains from one sample, sequenced in a study of blood T cells in healthy people across ages. Each CDR3 protein is one row after TCRdb ran MiXCR on the 5' RACE reads. The table lists 750,000 to 850,000 distinct CDR3 sequences, 20% to 25% of them singletons. The data also belong to a second study, concerning T cells of mothers and their children.

Specimen: blood. These TCRs come from a boy younger than 18 in good health. Each CDR3 is given with its conserved first and last residue.

V	J	length	CDR3
TRBV29-1	TRBJ2-1	14	CSVEMRLAKNEQFF
TRBV28	TRBJ2-2	13	CATVGLKAGELFF
TRBV7-2	TRBJ2-3	14	CASSTSGVPDTQYF
TRBV27	TRBJ1-3	14	CASRLTGTGNTIYF
TRBV6-5	TRBJ2-3	16	CASSLNLWVSGDTQYF
TRBV27	TRBJ1-2	13	CASSFRDLYGYTF
TRBV7-2	TRBJ2-5	16	CASSFEGGRVWETQYF
TRBV27	TRBJ2-7	13	CASSFGQAYEQYF
TRBV29-1	TRBJ2-5	12	CSVAEGQETQYF
TRBV7-9	TRBJ2-3	15	CASSLITGGTDTQYF
TRBV29-1	NA	14	CSVEDPGQAYEQYF
TRBV3-1	TRBJ2-3	16	CASSQESGTFRDTQYF
TRBV7-9	TRBJ2-1	11	CASSINNEQFF
TRBV3-1	TRBJ2-1	12	CASSLGANEQFF
TRBV5-1	TRBJ1-4	12	CASSPGRGKLFF
TRBV28	TRBJ2-5	14	CASSHLSGQETQYF
TRBV6-4	TRBJ2-7	15	CASSPVAGPSYEQYF
TRBV6-1	TRBJ2-3	17	CASSAPDREMFTDTQYF
TRBV5-1	TRBJ1-1	15	CASTEPGAVNTEAFF
TRBV20-1	TRBJ1-5	10	CSVSNQPQHF
TRBV4-1	TRBJ2-7	15	CASSISGTETYEQYF
TRBV4-3	TRBJ2-1	15	CASSSTSGNNNEQFF
TRBV5-1	TRBJ2-1	13	CASSYMGALEQFF
TRBV12-3/TRBV12-4	TRBJ2-1	14	CASTSLDNYNEQFF
TRBV20-1	TRBJ2-5	14	CSATTRQGQESQYF
TRBV12-3/TRBV12-4	TRBJ2-7	12	CASSADGNEQYF
TRBV29-1	TRBJ2-3	16	CSVQPTTSGSADTQYF
TRBV7-6	TRBJ2-1	18	CASSLREPRGGVYNEQFF
TRBV12-3/TRBV12-4	TRBJ2-1	15	CASSLSGAYYNEQFF
TRBV7-9	TRBJ1-2	12	CASSSSPGGYTF
TRBV7-9	TRBJ2-3	15	CASSDLAGDADTQYF
TRBV28	TRBJ2-5	13	CASSQGRAETQYF
TRBV6-2/TRBV6-3	TRBJ2-2	15	CASSPRAGWTGELFF
TRBV7-9	NA	18	CASSLVGAGGPLGNEQFF
TRBV28	TRBJ1-6	12	CASRQRSSPLHF
TRBV5-5	TRBJ2-3	13	CASSLVRPDTQYF
TRBV7-9	TRBJ1-2	16	CASSEQTGGAHYGYTF
TRBV19	TRBJ1-1	13	CASNWDRNTEAFF
TRBV20-1	TRBJ2-3	17	CSAAGWPSGPSTDTQYF
TRBV7-2	TRBJ2-1	19	CASSFQLAGGGWDYNEQFF
TRBV27	TRBJ1-3	15	CASSLFGNSGNTIYF
TRBV5-1	TRBJ1-1	14	CASQIGQGTTEAFF
TRBV20-1	TRBJ2-5	14	CSASLRAHQETQYF
TRBV5-1	TRBJ2-7	16	CASSLGKDPNRYEQYF
TRBV7-6	TRBJ2-7	15	CASSLQTGGLDEQYF
TRBV11-2	TRBJ1-2	17	CASSLDYRQWGKSGYTF
TRBV27	TRBJ2-2	14	CASSPTQASGELFF
TRBV7-3	TRBJ2-1	13	CASSRDYYNEQFF
TRBV28	TRBJ2-5	16	CASSLSGGRGQETQYF
TRBV9	TRBJ1-2	11	CASSVLGDYTF
TRBV5-1	TRBJ1-1	16	CASSPQGALGMTEAFF
TRBV12-3/TRBV12-4	TRBJ2-2	16	CASSFGKGANTGELFF
TRBV7-2	TRBJ1-5	14	CASSTRGPDQPQHF